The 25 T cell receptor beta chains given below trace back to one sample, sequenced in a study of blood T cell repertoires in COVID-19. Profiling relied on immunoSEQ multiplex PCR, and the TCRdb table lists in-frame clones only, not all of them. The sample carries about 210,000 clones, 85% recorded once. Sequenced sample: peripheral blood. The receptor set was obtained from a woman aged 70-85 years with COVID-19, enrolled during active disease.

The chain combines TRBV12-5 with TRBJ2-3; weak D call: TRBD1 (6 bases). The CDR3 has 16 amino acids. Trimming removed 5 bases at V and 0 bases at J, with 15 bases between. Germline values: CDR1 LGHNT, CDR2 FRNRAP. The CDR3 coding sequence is TGTGCTAGTGGTCCCGCCGGGACAACAAGCACAGATACGCAGTATTTT. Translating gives CASGPAGTTSTDTQYF. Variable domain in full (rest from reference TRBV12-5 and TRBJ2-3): DARVTQTPRHKVTEMGQEVTMRCQPILGHNTVFWYRQTMMQGLELLAYFRNRAPLDDSGMPKDRFSAEMPDATLATLKIQPSEPRDSAVYFCASGPAGTTSTDTQYFGPGTRLTVL.

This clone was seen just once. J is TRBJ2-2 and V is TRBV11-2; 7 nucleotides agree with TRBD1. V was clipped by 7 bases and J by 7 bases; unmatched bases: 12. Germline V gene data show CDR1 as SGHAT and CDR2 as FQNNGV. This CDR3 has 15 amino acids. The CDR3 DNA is TGTGCCAGCAAAGACAGCCGACAGGGTAGCGGGGAGCTGTTTTTT. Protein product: CASKDSRQGSGELFF.

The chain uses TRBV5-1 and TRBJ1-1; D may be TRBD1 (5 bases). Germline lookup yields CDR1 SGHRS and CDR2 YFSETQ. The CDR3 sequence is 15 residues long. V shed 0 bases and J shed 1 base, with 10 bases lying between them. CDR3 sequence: CASSLAGLRNTEAFF. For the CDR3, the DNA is TGCGCCAGCAGCTTGGCAGGGCTCCGGAACACTGAAGCTTTCTTT.

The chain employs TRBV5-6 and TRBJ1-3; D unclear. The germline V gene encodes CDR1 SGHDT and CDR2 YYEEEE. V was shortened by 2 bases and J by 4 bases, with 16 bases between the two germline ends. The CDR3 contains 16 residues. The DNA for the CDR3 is TGTGCCAGCAGCTTTCCGGGCCACGCGGGGGGAAACACCATATATTTT. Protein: CASSFPGHAGGNTIYF.

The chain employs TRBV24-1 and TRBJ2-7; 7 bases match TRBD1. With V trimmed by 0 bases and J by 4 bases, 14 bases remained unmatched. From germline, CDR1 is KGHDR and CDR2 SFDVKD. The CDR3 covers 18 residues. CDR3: CATSDLFTARQGWYEQYF. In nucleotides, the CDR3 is TGTGCCACCAGTGATTTGTTTACCGCGAGACAGGGATGGTACGAGCAGTACTTC.

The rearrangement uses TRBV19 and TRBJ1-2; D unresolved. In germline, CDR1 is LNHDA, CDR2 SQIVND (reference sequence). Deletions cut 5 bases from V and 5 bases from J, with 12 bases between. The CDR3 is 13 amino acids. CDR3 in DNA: TGTGCCAGTAGTCGCCTCCATGAGTATGGCTACACCTTC. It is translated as CASSRLHEYGYTF.

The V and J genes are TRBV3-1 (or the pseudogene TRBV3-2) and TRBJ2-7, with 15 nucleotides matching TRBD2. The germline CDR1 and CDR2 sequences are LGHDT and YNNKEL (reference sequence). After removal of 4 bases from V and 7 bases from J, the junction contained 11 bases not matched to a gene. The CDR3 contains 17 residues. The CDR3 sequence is CASSLTWTSGGAREQYF. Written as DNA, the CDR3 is TGTGCCAGCAGCCTCACTTGGACTAGCGGGGGGGCCAGGGAGCAGTACTTC.

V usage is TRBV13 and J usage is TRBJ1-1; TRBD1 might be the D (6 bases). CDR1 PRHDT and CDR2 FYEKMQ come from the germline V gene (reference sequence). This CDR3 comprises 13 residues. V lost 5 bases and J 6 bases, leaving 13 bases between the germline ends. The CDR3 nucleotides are TGTGCCAGCAGCCTAACAGGGAGCCCTGAAGCTTTCTTT. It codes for CASSLTGSPEAFF.

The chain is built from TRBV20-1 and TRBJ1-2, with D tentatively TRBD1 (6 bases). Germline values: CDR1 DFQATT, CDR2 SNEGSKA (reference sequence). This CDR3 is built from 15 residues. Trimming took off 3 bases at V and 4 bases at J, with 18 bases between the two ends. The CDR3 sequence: CSASTQGRLIYGYTF. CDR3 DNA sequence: TGCAGTGCTAGTACCCAGGGGCGTTTAATCTATGGCTACACCTTC.

CDR3 coding DNA: TGTGCCAGTAGTCTAAACCGACAGGGTGGAGAAAAACTGTTTTTT. It encodes CASSLNRQGGEKLFF. The chain couples TRBV19 to TRBJ1-4; 7 nucleotides line up with TRBD1. The CDR3 loop spans 15 amino acids. J lost 8 bases, V lost 5 bases, and 11 bases had no gene match. The germline V gene encodes CDR1 LNHDA and CDR2 SQIVND (reference sequence).

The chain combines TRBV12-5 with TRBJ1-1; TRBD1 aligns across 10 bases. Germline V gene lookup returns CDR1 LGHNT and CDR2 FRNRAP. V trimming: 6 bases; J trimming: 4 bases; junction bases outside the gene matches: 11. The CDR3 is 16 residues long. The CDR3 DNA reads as TGTGCTAGTGGAGGCGACAGGGGGCCTTGGGGCACTGAAGCTTTCTTT. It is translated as CASGGDRGPWGTEAFF.

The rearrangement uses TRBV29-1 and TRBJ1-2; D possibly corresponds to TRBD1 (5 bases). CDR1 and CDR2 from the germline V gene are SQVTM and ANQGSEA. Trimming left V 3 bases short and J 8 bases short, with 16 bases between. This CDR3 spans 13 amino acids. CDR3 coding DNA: TGCAGCGTTGAGGGACTGCGGGAGGCCGGCTACACCTTC. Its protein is CSVEGLREAGYTF.

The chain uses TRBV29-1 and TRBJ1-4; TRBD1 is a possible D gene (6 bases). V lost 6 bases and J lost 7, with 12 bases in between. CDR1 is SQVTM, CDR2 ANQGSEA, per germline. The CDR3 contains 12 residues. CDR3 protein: CSVRMDSEKLFF. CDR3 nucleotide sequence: TGCAGCGTGCGAATGGACAGTGAAAAACTGTTTTTT.

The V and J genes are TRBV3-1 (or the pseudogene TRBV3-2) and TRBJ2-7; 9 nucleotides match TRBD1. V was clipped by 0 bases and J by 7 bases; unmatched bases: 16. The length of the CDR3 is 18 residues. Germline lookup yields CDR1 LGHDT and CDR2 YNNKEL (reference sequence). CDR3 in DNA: TGTGCCAGCAGCCAAGAACGGTGGGACAGGGAGCCCTCGGGAGAGCAGTACTTC. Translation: CASSQERWDREPSGEQYF.

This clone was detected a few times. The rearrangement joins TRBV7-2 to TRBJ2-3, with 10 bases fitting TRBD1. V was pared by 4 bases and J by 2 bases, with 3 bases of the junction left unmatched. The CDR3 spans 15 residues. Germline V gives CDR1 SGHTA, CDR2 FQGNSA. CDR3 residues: CASSYRQGATDTQYF. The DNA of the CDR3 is TGTGCCAGCAGCTACAGACAGGGGGCCACAGATACGCAGTATTTT.

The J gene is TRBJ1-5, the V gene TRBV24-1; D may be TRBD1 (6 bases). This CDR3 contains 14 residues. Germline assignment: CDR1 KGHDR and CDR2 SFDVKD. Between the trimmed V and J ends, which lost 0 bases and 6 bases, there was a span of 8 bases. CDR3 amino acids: CATSDLQGFQPQHF. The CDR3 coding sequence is TGTGCCACCAGTGATTTGCAGGGGTTTCAGCCCCAGCATTTT.

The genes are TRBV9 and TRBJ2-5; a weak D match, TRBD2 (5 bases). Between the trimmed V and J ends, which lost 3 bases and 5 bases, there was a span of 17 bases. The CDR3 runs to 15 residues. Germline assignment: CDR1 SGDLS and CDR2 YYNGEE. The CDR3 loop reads CASSARRGRYETQYF. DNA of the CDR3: TGTGCCAGCAGCGCCAGGCGAGGGAGATATGAGACCCAGTACTTC.

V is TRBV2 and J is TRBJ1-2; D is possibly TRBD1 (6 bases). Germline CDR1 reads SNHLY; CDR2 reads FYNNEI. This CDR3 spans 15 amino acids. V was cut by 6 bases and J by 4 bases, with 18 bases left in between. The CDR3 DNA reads TGTGCCAGCAGGGACAGAGGGCAAGGGATCTATGGCTACACCTTC. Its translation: CASRDRGQGIYGYTF.

The CDR3 spells CASSWRTGRSDTQYF. The CDR3 nucleotides read TGTGCCAGCAGTTGGAGGACAGGTAGATCAGATACGCAGTATTTT. The chain is built from TRBV27 and TRBJ2-3, with 7 bases matching TRBD1. The CDR3 is made up of 15 amino acids. V lost 4 bases to trimming and J lost 4 bases; unmatched junction nucleotides: 8. Germline CDR1 and CDR2: MNHEY and SMNVEV (reference sequence).

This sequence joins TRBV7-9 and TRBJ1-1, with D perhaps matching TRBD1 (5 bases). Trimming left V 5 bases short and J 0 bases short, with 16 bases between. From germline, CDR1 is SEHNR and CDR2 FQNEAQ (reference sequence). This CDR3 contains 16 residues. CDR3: CASSPAGPFMNTEAFF. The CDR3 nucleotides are TGTGCCAGCAGCCCCGCGGGGCCTTTTATGAACACTGAAGCTTTCTTT. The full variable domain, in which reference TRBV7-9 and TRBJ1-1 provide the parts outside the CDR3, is DTGVSQNPRHKITKRGQNVTFRCDPISEHNRLYWYRQTLGQGPEFLTYFQNEAQLEKSRLLSDRFSAERPKGSFSTLEIQRTEQGDSAMYLCASSPAGPFMNTEAFFGQGTRLTVV.

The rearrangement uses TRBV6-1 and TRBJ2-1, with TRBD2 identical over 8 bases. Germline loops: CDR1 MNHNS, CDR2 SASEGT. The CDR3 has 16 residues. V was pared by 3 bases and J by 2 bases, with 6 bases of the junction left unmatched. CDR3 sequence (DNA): TGTGCCAGCAGTGACCTAGCGGGTACGACCTACAATGAGCAGTTCTTC. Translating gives CASSDLAGTTYNEQFF.

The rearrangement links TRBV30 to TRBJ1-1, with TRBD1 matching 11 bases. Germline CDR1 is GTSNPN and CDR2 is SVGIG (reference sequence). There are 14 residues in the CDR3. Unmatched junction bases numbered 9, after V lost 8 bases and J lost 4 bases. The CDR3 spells CAGGQGAVRTEAFF. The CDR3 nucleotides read TGTGCCGGTGGACAGGGGGCGGTACGCACTGAAGCTTTCTTT. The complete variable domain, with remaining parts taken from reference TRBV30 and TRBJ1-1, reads SQTIHQWPATLVQPVGSPLSLECTVEGTSNPNLYWYRQAAGRGLQLLFYSVGIGQISSEVPQNLSASRPQDRQFILSSKKLLLSDSGFYLCAGGQGAVRTEAFFGQGTRLTVV.

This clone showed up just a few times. The CDR3, as DNA: TGTGCCACCATGGACACGAGCTCTGGAAACACCATATATTTT. The encoded protein is CATMDTSSGNTIYF. The J gene is TRBJ1-3, the V gene TRBV24-1, with D possibly being TRBD1 (5 bases). Germline V gene lookup returns CDR1 KGHDR and CDR2 SFDVKD. V gave up 8 bases and J gave up 0 bases, with 10 bases separating them. This CDR3 region has 14 residues.

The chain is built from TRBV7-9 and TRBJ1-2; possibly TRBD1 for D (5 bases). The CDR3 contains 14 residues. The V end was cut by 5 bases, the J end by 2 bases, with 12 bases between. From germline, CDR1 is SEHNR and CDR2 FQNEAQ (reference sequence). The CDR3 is CASSPRAGNYGYTF. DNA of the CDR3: TGTGCCAGCAGCCCCAGGGCAGGGAACTATGGCTACACCTTC.

The CDR3 DNA reads as TGTGCCACTGCCGGGACAGGTGGCAATGAGCAGTTCTTC. This gives the protein CATAGTGGNEQFF. V and J are TRBV11-2 and TRBJ2-1; TRBD1 matches 8 bases. Losses at the gene ends were 10 bases for V and 6 bases for J; bases not matched to a gene: 8. Germline CDR1 SGHAT, CDR2 FQNNGV. CDR3 size: 13 residues.